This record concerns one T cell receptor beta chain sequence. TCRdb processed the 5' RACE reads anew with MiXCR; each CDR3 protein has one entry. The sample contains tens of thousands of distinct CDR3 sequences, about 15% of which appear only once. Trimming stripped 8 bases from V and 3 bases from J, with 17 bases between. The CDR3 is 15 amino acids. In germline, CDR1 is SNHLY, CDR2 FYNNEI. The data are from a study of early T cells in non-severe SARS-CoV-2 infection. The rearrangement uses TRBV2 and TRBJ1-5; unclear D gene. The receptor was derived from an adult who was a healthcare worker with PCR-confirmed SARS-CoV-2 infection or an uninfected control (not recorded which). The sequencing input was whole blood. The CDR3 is CASGPPEDSNQPQHF. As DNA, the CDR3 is TGTGCCAGCGGCCCCCCAGAGGACTCCAATCAGCCCCAGCATTTT.